Included here is one T cell receptor beta chain sequence, with context. Germline V gene data show CDR1 as MDHEN and CDR2 as SYDVKM. The CDR3 length is 15 residues. V was clipped by 3 bases and J by 7 bases, with 15 bases between them. This sample is part of a study of CDR3 diversity in severe acne. MiXCR, run by TCRdb on the PCR reads, gives a single entry per CDR3 protein. The table has about 90,000 distinct CDR3 sequences, approximately 49% seen once; the top ten hold roughly 10%. This TCR was recovered from a male donor with severe acne vulgaris. The chain combines TRBV28 with TRBJ1-4; D possibly corresponds to TRBD1 (5 bases). Source material: blood. This CDR3 reads CASSLVLRVGEKLFF. CDR3 nucleotide sequence: TGTGCCAGCAGTTTGGTTCTCAGGGTGGGTGAAAAACTGTTTTTT. The full variable domain, completed using reference TRBV28 and TRBJ1-4, is DVKVTQSSRYLVKRTGEKVFLECVQDMDHENMFWYRQDPGLGLRLIYFSYDVKMKEKGDIPEGYSVSREKKERFSLILESASTNQTSMYLCASSLVLRVGEKLFFGSGTQLSVL.